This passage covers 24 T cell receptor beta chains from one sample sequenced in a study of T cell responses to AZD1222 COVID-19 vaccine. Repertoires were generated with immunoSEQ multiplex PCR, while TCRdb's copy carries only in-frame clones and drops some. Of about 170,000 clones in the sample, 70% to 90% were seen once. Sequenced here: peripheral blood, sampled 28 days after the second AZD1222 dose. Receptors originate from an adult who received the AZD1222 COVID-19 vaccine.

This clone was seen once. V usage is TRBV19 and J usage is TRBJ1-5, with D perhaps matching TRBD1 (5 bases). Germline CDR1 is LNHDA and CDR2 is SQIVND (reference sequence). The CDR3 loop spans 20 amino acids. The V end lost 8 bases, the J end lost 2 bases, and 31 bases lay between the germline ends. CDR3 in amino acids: CASHRRGAGRGSGGNQPQHF. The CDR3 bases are TGTGCCAGTCACCGGCGGGGAGCTGGCCGGGGCTCTGGGGGCAATCAGCCCCAGCATTTT.

The CDR3 is CASSGWNTGELFF. In DNA, the CDR3 is TGTGCTAGTTCTGGGTGGAATACCGGGGAGCTGTTTTTT. The V and J genes are TRBV12-5 and TRBJ2-2; D is undetermined. Trimming stripped 8 bases from V and 5 bases from J, with 12 bases between. The CDR3 has 13 residues. The germline gives CDR1 LGHNT, CDR2 FRNRAP.

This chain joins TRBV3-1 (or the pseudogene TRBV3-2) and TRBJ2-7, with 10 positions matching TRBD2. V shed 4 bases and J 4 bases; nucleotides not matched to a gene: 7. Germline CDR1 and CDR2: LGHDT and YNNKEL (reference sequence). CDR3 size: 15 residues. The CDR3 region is CASSRSGGAKYEQYF. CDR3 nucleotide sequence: TGTGCCAGCAGCCGGAGCGGGGGGGCCAAGTACGAGCAGTACTTC.

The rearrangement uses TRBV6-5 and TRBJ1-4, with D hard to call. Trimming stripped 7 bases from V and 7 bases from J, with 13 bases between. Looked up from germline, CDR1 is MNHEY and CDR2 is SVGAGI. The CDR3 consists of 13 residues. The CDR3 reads CASINTYGEKLFF. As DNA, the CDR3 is TGTGCCAGCATCAATACTTACGGTGAAAAACTGTTTTTT.

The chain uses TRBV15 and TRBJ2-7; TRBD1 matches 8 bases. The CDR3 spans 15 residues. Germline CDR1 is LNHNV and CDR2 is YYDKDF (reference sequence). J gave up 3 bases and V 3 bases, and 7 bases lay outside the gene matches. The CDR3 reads CATSRENTGGYEQYF. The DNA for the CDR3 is TGTGCCACCAGCAGGGAAAATACAGGGGGCTACGAGCAGTACTTC.

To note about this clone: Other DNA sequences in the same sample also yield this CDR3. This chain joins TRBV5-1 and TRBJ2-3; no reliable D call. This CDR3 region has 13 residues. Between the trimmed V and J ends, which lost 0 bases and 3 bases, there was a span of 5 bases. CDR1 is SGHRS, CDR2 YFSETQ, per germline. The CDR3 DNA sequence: TGCGCCAGCAGCTTGGATGGAACAGATACGCAGTATTTT. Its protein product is CASSLDGTDTQYF.

The DNA for the CDR3 is TGCGCCAGCAGACCCAGGGGGAACTACGAGCAGTACTTC. Encoded protein: CASRPRGNYEQYF. V and J are TRBV10-2 and TRBJ2-7; 7 nucleotides line up with TRBD1. With V trimmed by 6 bases and J by 3 bases, 5 bases remained unmatched. In germline, CDR1 is WSHSY, CDR2 SAAADI. This CDR3 is built from 13 residues.

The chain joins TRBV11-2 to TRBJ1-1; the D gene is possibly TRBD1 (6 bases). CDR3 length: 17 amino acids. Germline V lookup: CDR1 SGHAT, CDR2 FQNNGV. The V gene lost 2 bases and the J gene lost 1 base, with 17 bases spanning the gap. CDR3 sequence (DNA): TGTGCCAGCAGCTTAATGCGGGGGGCGCGAAGGAACACTGAAGCTTTCTTT. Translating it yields CASSLMRGARRNTEAFF.

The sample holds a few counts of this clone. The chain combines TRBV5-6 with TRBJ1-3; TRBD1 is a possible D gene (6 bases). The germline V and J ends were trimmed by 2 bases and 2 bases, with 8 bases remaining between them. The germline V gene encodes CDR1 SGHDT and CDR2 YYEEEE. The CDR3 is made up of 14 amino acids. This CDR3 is CASSFRGPGNTIYF. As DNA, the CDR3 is TGTGCCAGCAGCTTCAGGGGTCCTGGAAACACCATATATTTT.

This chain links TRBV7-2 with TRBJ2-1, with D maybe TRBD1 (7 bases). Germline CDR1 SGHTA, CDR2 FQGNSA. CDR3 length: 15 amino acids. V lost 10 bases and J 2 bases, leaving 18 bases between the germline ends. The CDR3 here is CAINGGRGAYNEQFF. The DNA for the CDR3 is TGTGCCATCAACGGGGGCAGGGGGGCCTACAATGAGCAGTTCTTC.

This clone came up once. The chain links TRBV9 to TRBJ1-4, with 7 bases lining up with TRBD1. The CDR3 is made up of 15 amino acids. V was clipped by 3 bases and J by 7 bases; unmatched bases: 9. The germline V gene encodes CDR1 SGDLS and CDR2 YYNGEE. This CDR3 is CASSDSGGYGEKLFF. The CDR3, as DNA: TGTGCCAGCAGCGACTCAGGGGGGTATGGTGAAAAACTGTTTTTT.

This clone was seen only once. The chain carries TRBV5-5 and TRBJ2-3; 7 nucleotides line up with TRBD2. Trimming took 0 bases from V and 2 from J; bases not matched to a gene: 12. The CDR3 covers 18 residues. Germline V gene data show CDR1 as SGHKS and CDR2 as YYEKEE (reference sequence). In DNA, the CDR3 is TGTGCCAGCAGCTTGGCCATACCGGGCGGGGGAGCCACAGATACGCAGTATTTT. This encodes CASSLAIPGGGATDTQYF.

The CDR3 spells CASSAGGGNNYGYTF. The CDR3 DNA is TGTGCCAGCAGTGCAGGAGGGGGGAATAACTATGGCTACACCTTC. The chain employs TRBV2 and TRBJ1-2; D is possibly TRBD1 (6 bases). This CDR3 comprises 15 residues. Trimming cost V 4 bases and J 1 base, with 13 bases left between them. In germline, CDR1 is SNHLY, CDR2 FYNNEI.

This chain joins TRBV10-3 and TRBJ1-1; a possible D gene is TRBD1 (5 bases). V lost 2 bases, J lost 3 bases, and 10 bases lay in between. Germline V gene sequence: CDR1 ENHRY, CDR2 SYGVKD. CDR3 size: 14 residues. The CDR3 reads CAISEVRAYTEAFF. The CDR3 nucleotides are TGTGCCATCAGTGAGGTCAGGGCCTACACTGAAGCTTTCTTT.

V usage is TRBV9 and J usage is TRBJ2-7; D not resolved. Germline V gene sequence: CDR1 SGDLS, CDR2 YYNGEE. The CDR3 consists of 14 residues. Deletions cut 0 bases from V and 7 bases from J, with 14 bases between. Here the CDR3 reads CASSVDRKDGEQYF. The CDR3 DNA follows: TGTGCCAGCAGCGTAGATAGGAAGGACGGGGAGCAGTACTTC.

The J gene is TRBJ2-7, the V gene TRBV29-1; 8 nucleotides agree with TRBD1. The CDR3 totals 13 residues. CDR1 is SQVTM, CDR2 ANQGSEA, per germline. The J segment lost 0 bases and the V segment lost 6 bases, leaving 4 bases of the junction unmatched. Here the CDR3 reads CSVATGASYEQYF. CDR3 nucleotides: TGCAGCGTGGCGACAGGGGCCTCCTACGAGCAGTACTTC.

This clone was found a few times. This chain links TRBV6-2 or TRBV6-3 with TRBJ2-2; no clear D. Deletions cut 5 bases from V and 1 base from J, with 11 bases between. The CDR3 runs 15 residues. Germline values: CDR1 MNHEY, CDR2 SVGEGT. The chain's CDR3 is CASSPGFLNTGELFF. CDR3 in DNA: TGTGCCAGCAGTCCCGGGTTTTTGAACACCGGGGAGCTGTTTTTT.

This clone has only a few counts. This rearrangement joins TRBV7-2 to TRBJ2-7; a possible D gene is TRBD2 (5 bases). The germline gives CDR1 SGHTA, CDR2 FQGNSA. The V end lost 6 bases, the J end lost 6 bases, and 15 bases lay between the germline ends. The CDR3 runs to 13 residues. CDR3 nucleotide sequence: TGTGCCAGCAGGCCTCCAGCGGTCGGCGAGCAGTACTTC. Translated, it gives CASRPPAVGEQYF.

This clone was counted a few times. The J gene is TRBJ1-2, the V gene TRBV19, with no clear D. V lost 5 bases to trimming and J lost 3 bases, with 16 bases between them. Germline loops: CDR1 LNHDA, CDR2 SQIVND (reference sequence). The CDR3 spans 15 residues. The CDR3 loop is CASSPTSHRDYGYTF. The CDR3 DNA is TGTGCCAGTAGTCCAACCTCCCATAGGGACTATGGCTACACCTTC.

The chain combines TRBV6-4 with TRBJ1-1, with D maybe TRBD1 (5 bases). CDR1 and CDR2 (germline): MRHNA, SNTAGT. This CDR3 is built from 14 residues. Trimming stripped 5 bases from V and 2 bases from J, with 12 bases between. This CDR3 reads CASSPGTSNTEAFF. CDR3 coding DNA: TGTGCCAGCAGTCCCGGGACTTCCAACACTGAAGCTTTCTTT.

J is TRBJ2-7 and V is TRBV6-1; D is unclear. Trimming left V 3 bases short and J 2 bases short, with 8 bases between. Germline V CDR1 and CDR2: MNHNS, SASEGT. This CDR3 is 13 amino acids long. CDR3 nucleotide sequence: TGTGCCAGCAGTGACCGTGACACCTACGAGCAGTACTTC. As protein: CASSDRDTYEQYF.

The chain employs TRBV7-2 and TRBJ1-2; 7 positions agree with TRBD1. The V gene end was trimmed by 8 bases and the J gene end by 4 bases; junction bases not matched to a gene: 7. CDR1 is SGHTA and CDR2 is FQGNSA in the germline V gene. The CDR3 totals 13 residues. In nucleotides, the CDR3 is TGTGCCAGCGGTCGACAGGGCCGCTATGGCTACACCTTC. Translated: CASGRQGRYGYTF.

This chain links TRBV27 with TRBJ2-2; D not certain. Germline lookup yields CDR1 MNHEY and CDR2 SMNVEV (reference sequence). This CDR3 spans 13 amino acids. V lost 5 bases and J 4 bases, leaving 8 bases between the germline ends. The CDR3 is CASSRAVTGELFF. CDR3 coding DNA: TGTGCCAGCAGTCGTGCCGTCACCGGGGAGCTGTTTTTT.

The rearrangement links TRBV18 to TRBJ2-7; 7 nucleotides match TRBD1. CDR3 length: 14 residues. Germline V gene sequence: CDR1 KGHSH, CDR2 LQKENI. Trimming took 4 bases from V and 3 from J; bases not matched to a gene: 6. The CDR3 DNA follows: TGTGCCAGCTCACGAGACAGGGTAAACTACGAGCAGTACTTC. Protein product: CASSRDRVNYEQYF.